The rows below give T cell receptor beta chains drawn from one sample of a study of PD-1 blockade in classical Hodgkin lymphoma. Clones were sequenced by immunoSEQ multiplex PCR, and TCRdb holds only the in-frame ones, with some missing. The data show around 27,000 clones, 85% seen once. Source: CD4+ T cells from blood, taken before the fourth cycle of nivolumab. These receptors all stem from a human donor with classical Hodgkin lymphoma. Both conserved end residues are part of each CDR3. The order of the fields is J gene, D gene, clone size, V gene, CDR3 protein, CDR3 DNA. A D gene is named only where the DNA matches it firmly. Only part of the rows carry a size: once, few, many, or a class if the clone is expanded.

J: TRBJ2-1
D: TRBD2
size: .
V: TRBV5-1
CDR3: CASSLEGGTSLNNEQFF
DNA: TGCGCCAGCAGCTTGGAAGGCGGGACTAGCCTCAACAATGAGCAGTTCTTC

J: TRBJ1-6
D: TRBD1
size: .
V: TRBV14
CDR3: CASSLLTGSNSPLHF
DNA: TGTGCCAGCAGCCTCCTGACAGGGAGCAATTCACCCCTCCACTTT

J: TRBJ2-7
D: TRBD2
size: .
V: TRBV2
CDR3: CASKGGRAFSDEQYF
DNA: TGTGCCAGCAAGGGAGGGAGGGCTTTTTCGGACGAGCAGTACTTC

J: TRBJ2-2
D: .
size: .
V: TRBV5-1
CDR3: CASSTGTTGELFF
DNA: TGCGCCAGCAGCACCGGGACAACCGGGGAGCTGTTTTTT

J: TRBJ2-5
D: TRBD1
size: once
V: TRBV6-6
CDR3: CASRGQGRGETQYF
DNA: TGTGCCAGCAGAGGACAGGGGAGGGGAGAGACCCAGTACTTC

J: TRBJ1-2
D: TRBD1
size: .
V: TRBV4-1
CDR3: CASSQGGQGVRGYTF
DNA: TGCGCCAGCAGCCAGGGCGGACAGGGTGTCCGTGGCTACACCTTC

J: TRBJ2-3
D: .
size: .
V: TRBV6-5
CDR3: CASRPNRDTQYF
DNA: TGTGCCAGCAGACCAAACCGAGATACGCAGTATTTT

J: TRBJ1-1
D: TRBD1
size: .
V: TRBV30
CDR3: CAWGPTGVGAFF
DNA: TGTGCCTGGGGACCTACAGGGGTAGGAGCTTTCTTT

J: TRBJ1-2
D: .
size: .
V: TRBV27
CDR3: CASSLSNRMDGYTF
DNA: TGTGCCAGCAGTTTATCGAACAGGATGGATGGCTACACCTTC

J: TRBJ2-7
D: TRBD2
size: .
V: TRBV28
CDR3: CASSLSDLRLADEQYF
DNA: TGTGCCAGCAGTTTATCTGACCTCAGACTAGCGGACGAGCAGTACTTC

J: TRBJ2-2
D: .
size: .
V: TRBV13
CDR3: CASSLVARSPTNTGELFF
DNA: TGTGCCAGCAGCTTAGTGGCTCGATCTCCTACGAACACCGGGGAGCTGTTTTTT

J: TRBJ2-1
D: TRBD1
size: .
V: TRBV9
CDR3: CASSPQRTGLNEQFF
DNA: TGTGCCAGCAGCCCTCAGAGGACAGGGCTCAATGAGCAGTTCTTC

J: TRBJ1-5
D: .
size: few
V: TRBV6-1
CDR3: CASSEREHQPQHF
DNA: TGTGCCAGCAGTGAGCGCGAGCATCAGCCCCAGCATTTT

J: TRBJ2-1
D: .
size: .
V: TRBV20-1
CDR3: CSASTGYEQFF
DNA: TGCAGTGCTAGTACTGGCTATGAGCAGTTCTTC

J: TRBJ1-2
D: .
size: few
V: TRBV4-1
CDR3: CASSQDPFGYGYTF
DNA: TGCGCCAGCAGCCAAGATCCCTTTGGGTATGGCTACACCTTC

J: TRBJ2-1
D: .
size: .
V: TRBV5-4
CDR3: CASGGGSYNEQFF
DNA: TGTGCCAGCGGGGGGGGCAGTTACAATGAGCAGTTCTTC

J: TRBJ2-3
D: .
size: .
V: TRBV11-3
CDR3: CASSLRGMTDTQYF
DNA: TGTGCCAGCAGCTTACGTGGTATGACAGATACGCAGTATTTT

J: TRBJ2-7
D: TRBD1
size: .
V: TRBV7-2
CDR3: CASSLGGGLSYEQYF
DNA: TGTGCCAGCAGCTTAGGAGGGGGCTTGTCCTACGAGCAGTACTTC

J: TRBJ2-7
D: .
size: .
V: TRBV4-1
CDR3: CASSQSLRWRAETYEQYF
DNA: TGCGCCAGCAGCCAGAGCCTCAGGTGGAGAGCGGAAACCTACGAGCAGTACTTC

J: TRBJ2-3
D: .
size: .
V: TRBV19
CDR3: CASSIGRITDTQYF
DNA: TGTGCCAGTAGTATTGGCAGAATCACAGATACGCAGTATTTT

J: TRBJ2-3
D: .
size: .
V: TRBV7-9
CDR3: CASSLAGHTDTQYF
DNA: TGTGCCAGCAGCTTAGCCGGCCACACAGATACGCAGTATTTT

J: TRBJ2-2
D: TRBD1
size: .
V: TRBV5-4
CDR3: CASSRSLGTGGTGELFF
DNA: TGTGCCAGCAGCCGCTCACTCGGGACAGGGGGAACCGGGGAGCTGTTTTTT

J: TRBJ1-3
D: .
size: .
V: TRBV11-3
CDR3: CASSFASGSGNTIYF
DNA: TGTGCCAGCAGCTTTGCGTCCGGCTCTGGAAACACCATATATTTT

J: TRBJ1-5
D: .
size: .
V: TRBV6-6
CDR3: CASSYSREAGQPQHF
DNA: TGTGCCAGCAGTTACTCGAGGGAGGCGGGCCAGCCCCAGCATTTT

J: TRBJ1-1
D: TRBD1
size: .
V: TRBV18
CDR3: CASSPQGVTEAFF
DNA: TGTGCCAGCTCCCCGCAGGGGGTGACTGAAGCTTTCTTT

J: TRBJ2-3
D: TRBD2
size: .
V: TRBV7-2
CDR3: CASSSGLVTDTQYF
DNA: TGTGCCAGCAGCTCGGGACTAGTCACGGATACGCAGTATTTT

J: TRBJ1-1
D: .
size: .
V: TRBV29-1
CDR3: CSVHRKLNTEAFF
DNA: TGCAGCGTCCACAGGAAATTGAACACTGAAGCTTTCTTT

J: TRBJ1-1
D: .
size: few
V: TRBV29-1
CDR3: CSVGYGTEAFF
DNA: TGCAGCGTTGGATATGGCACTGAAGCTTTCTTT

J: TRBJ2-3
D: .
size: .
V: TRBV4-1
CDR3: CASSQEQTWTSTDTQYF
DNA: TGCGCCAGCAGCCAAGAACAGACGTGGACTAGCACAGATACGCAGTATTTT

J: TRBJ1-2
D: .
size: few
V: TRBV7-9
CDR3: CASSLAVSGYTF
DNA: TGTGCCAGCAGCTTAGCGGTCTCGGGCTACACCTTC

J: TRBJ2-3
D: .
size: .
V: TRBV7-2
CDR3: CASSLIPRDTQYF
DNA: TGTGCCAGCAGCTTGATCCCGAGGGATACGCAGTATTTT

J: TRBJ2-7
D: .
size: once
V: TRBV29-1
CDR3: CSVAQGSSYEQYF
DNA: TGCAGCGTTGCCCAGGGCAGCTCCTACGAGCAGTACTTC

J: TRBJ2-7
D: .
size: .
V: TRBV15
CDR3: CATSRDPRGRTYEQYF
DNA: TGTGCCACCAGCAGAGATCCCAGGGGTAGGACCTACGAGCAGTACTTC

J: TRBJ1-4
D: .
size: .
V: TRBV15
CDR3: CATSAQVGTNEKLFF
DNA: TGTGCCACCAGCGCGCAGGTCGGGACTAATGAAAAACTGTTTTTT

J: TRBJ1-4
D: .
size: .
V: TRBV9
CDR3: CASSPDRGEKLFF
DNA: TGTGCCAGCAGTCCGGACCGCGGCGAAAAACTGTTTTTT

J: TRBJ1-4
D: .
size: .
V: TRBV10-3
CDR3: CAISESGGGNEKLFF
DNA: TGTGCCATCAGTGAGTCGGGGGGAGGGAACGAAAAACTGTTTTTT

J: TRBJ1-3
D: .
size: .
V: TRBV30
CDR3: CAWSVRRGHLSGNTIYF
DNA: TGTGCCTGGAGTGTACGGCGGGGGCATCTGTCTGGAAACACCATATATTTT

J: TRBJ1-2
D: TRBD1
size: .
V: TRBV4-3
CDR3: CASSPQEGAYYGYTF
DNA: TGCGCCAGCAGCCCCCAAGAGGGGGCCTACTATGGCTACACCTTC

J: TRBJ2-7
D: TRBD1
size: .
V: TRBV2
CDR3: CASQRTGPIEQYF
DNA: TGTGCCAGCCAAAGGACAGGACCCATCGAGCAGTACTTC

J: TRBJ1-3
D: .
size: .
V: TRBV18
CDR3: CASSPKGGPYSGNTIYF
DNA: TGTGCCAGCTCACCAAAGGGAGGACCGTACTCTGGAAACACCATATATTTT

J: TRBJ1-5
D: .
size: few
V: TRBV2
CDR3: CASSSPAPDGETQHF
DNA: TGTGCCAGCAGTTCCCCGGCCCCGGACGGGGAGACCCAGCATTTT

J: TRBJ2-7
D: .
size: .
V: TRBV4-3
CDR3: CASSRRAQAYEQYF
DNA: TGCGCCAGCAGCCGGAGAGCACAAGCCTACGAGCAGTACTTC

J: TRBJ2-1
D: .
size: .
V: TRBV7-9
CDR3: CASSLRREGATLNEQFF
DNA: TGTGCCAGCAGCTTAAGAAGGGAGGGGGCCACGCTCAATGAGCAGTTCTTC

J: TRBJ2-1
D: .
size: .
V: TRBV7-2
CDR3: CASSLVTGNEQFF
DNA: TGTGCCAGCAGCTTAGTAACTGGGAATGAGCAGTTCTTC

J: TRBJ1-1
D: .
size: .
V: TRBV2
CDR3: CASILSGAGAFF
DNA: TGTGCCAGCATCCTCTCCGGTGCAGGGGCTTTCTTT

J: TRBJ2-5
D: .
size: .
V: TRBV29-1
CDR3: CSVPIQAQSQYF
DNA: TGCAGCGTCCCAATCCAAGCCCAGTCCCAGTACTTC

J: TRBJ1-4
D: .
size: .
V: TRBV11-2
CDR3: CASSSRDAGTTNEKLFF
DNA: TGTGCCAGCAGCTCGAGGGATGCGGGGACAACTAATGAAAAACTGTTTTTT

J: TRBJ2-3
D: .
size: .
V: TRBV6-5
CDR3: CASRKLGASTDTQYF
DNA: TGTGCCAGCAGGAAACTAGGGGCTAGCACAGATACGCAGTATTTT

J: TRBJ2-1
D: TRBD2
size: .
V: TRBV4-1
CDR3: CASSQAGSGGLNEQFF
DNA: TGCGCCAGCAGCCAAGCGGGGTCGGGAGGGCTGAATGAGCAGTTCTTC

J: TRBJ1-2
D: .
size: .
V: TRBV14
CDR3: CASSPRRIYGYTF
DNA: TGTGCCAGCAGCCCCCGACGGATCTATGGCTACACCTTC

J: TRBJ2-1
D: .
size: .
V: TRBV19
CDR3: CASSLGAYQNGQFF
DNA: TGTGCCAGTAGTCTCGGAGCTTACCAAAATGGGCAGTTCTTC

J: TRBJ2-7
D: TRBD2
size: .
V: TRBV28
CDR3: CASQAGGGSYEQYF
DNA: TGTGCCAGTCAAGCGGGAGGGGGGTCCTACGAGCAGTACTTC

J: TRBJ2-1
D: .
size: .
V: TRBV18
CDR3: CASSPPASEVNEQFF
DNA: TGTGCCAGCTCACCACCGGCTAGCGAGGTAAATGAGCAGTTCTTC

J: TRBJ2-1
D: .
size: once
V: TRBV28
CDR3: CASSLIARVNEQFF
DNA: TGTGCCAGCAGTTTAATTGCCAGAGTCAATGAGCAGTTCTTC

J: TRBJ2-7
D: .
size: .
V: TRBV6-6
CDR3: CASSYDGKYEQYF
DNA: TGTGCCAGCAGTTACGACGGGAAATACGAGCAGTACTTC